The 30 T cell receptor beta chains in this list originate from one sample, sequenced in a study of cytomegalovirus exposure and HLA in healthy donors (dated by TCRdb to about 2017). The library was produced with the immunoSEQ multiplex PCR assay. A mixture of 60 forward primers for TCR Vbeta segments and 13 reverse primers for TCR Jbeta segments was used in the multiplex PCR. In its TCRdb copy, this immuneACCESS table keeps in-frame sequences only and misses some clones. Where compared with another copy, unresolved V genes explain less than half of these, and the others have no known cause. In this sample the table shows some 98,000 clones, around 72% of which occur a single time. 9.5% to 12% of the sample belongs to the ten largest clones. Specimen: PBMCs. Receptors were obtained from a man aged 18 to 30 in good health and CMV-seropositive.

The table lists this clone with a count of one. This chain uses TRBV4-1 with TRBJ1-5; D is unresolved. This CDR3 region has 14 residues. V lost 0 bases, J lost 5 bases, and 8 bases lay in between. CDR1 and CDR2 from the germline V gene are MGHRA and YSYEKL. The CDR3 coding sequence is TGCGCCAGCAGCCAAGATATCGGTTATCAGCCCCAGCATTTT. Translating it yields CASSQDIGYQPQHF.

The chain links TRBV14 to TRBJ1-3, with D maybe TRBD1 (6 bases). From germline, CDR1 is SGHDN and CDR2 FVKESK. V was clipped by 3 bases and J by 0 bases, with 18 bases between them. The CDR3 has 18 amino acids. CDR3 sequence reads: CASSHNLDSRSSGNTIYF. DNA for the CDR3: TGTGCCAGCAGCCACAATTTGGACAGCCGGAGCTCTGGAAACACCATATATTTT.

Details on this clone: Its ends do not fully match the called genes, so a read error is possible. Distinct nucleotide sequences in the sample also encode this CDR3. The rearrangement uses TRBV30 and TRBJ1-6; D unclear. The length of the CDR3 is 14 residues. The germline V gene encodes CDR1 GTSNPN and CDR2 SVGIG (reference sequence). The CDR3: CAWKVSSYNSPLHF. The CDR3 nucleotides are TGTGCCTGGAAAGTGAGCTCCTATAATTCCCCCCTCCACTTT.

This chain connects TRBV7-9 to TRBJ2-1; 9 bases fit TRBD2. The germline CDR1 and CDR2 sequences are SEHNR and FQNEAQ (reference sequence). Unmatched junction bases numbered 15, after V lost 6 bases and J lost 6 bases. This CDR3 contains 17 residues. The CDR3 coding sequence is TGTGCCAGCAGTTATTCGAGCGGGGGGTTGCCCTCCAATGAGCAGTTCTTC. Residues: CASSYSSGGLPSNEQFF.

The chain employs TRBV7-8 and TRBJ1-2, with TRBD1 matching over 10 bases. The trim removed 5 bases at V and 2 bases at J, leaving 8 bases unmatched. The CDR3 covers 16 residues. The germline CDR1 and CDR2 sequences are SGHVS and FQNEAQ. CDR3 region: CASSHQRTGGNYGYTF. Here the CDR3 DNA reads TGTGCCAGCAGCCACCAGCGGACAGGGGGGAACTATGGCTACACCTTC.

V gene TRBV28 combines with J gene TRBJ2-2, with 10 nucleotides matching TRBD1. Germline V lookup: CDR1 MDHEN, CDR2 SYDVKM. The length of the CDR3 is 20 residues. The V and J ends lost 4 bases and 0 bases, in that order; junction bases with no gene match: 14. The DNA for the CDR3 is TGTGCCAGCAGTTACCCCCTCCCGGGGACAGGGGCAACGAACACCGGGGAGCTGTTTTTT. Residues: CASSYPLPGTGATNTGELFF.

The rearrangement uses TRBV5-6 and TRBJ2-7; D is perhaps TRBD2 (7 bases). The V end was cut by 6 bases, the J end by 2 bases, with 15 bases between. Germline assignment: CDR1 SGHDT and CDR2 YYEEEE. This CDR3 has 14 amino acids. In DNA, the CDR3 is TGTGCCAGCACCGATAGAGGGGGGGCCTACGAGCAGTACTTC. It specifies CASTDRGGAYEQYF.

This chain uses TRBV6-6 with TRBJ2-1, with TRBD2 identical over 8 bases. Germline-derived CDR1 and CDR2 are MNHNY and SVGAGI (reference sequence). Trimming took 6 bases from V and 4 from J; bases not matched to a gene: 8. The CDR3 covers 15 residues. In nucleotides, the CDR3 is TGTGCCAGCAGCCCGTGGAGCGGGGGATACAATGAGCAGTTCTTC. Its protein product is CASSPWSGGYNEQFF.

The chain's CDR3 is CASSFSAAGWYEQYF. CDR3 coding DNA: TGTGCCAGCAGTTTCTCGGCAGCGGGCTGGTACGAGCAGTACTTC. V and J are TRBV27 and TRBJ2-7; the D gene is possibly TRBD2 (6 bases). Germline V gene data show CDR1 as MNHEY and CDR2 as SMNVEV (reference sequence). The CDR3 totals 15 residues. Trimming took off 3 bases at V and 4 bases at J, with 16 bases between the two ends.

The chain links TRBV27 to TRBJ1-1, with 9 bases that match TRBD1. CDR3 length equals 19 residues. Trimming at V came to 5 bases and at J to 0 bases, leaving 16 bases not matched to a gene. Germline V gene data show CDR1 as MNHEY and CDR2 as SMNVEV (reference sequence). DNA of the CDR3: TGTGCCAGCAGTCCTCTCCCGGGACAGGGAAGCGGCATGAACACTGAAGCTTTCTTT. Translation: CASSPLPGQGSGMNTEAFF.

V and J are TRBV30 and TRBJ2-5, with TRBD2 as a possible D gene (5 bases). Germline CDR1 GTSNPN, CDR2 SVGIG (reference sequence). Trimming removed 2 bases from V and 5 bases from J, with 12 bases in between. The CDR3 consists of 13 residues. CDR3 amino acids: CAWSREPWETQYF. CDR3 bases: TGTGCCTGGAGTCGGGAACCCTGGGAGACCCAGTACTTC. The full variable domain, completed using reference TRBV30 and TRBJ2-5, is SQTIHQWPATLVQPVGSPLSLECTVEGTSNPNLYWYRQAAGRGLQLLFYSVGIGQISSEVPQNLSASRPQDRQFILSSKKLLLSDSGFYLCAWSREPWETQYFGPGTRLLVL.

This clone was counted only a few times. The V and J genes are TRBV28 and TRBJ1-5, with TRBD1 identical over 9 bases. CDR3 length: 15 amino acids. The V segment lost 8 bases and the J segment 2 bases; nucleotides outside the gene matches: 7. Per germline, CDR1 MDHEN and CDR2 SYDVKM. The CDR3 DNA is TGTGCCAGCCTACAGAGGACAGGGGGCAATCAGCCCCAGCATTTT. It is translated as CASLQRTGGNQPQHF.

This chain uses TRBV29-1 with TRBJ2-3; possibly TRBD2 for D (5 bases). Deletions cut 7 bases from V and 13 bases from J, with 18 bases between. From germline, CDR1 is SQVTM and CDR2 ANQGSEA. The CDR3 has 11 residues. CDR3 sequence reads: CSARRLGEKYF. The CDR3 DNA reads as TGCAGCGCACGCCGTTTGGGAGAGAAGTATTTT.

The chain has TRBV4-1 and TRBJ2-1, with TRBD1 identical over 9 bases. Looked up from germline, CDR1 is MGHRA and CDR2 is YSYEKL. Trimming removed 5 bases from V and 5 bases from J; junction bases left unmatched: 16. The CDR3 is 18 amino acids. CDR3 in amino acids: CASSSRDRVLGENNEQFF. CDR3 DNA sequence: TGCGCCAGCAGCTCCCGGGACAGGGTCCTTGGGGAAAACAATGAGCAGTTCTTC.

The table lists this clone with a few counts. The J gene is TRBJ2-7, the V gene TRBV5-1, with 10 bases identical to TRBD1. Germline V gene data show CDR1 as SGHRS and CDR2 as YFSETQ. V lost 0 bases, J lost 5 bases, and 5 bases stayed unmatched. The CDR3 has 15 amino acids. The CDR3 reads CASSLDGTGDNEQYF. CDR3 sequence (DNA): TGCGCCAGCAGCTTGGATGGGACAGGGGACAACGAGCAGTACTTC. The full variable domain, in which reference TRBV5-1 and TRBJ2-7 provide the parts outside the CDR3, is KAGVTQTPRYLIKTRGQQVTLSCSPISGHRSVSWYQQTPGQGLQFLFEYFSETQRNKGNFPGRFSGRQFSNSRSEMNVSTLELGDSALYLCASSLDGTGDNEQYFGPGTRLTVT.

The rearrangement uses TRBV18 and TRBJ1-2, with D possibly TRBD1 on 5 matching bases. CDR1 is KGHSH, CDR2 LQKENI, per germline. CDR3 length: 12 amino acids. Trimming took 5 bases from V and 6 from J, leaving 10 bases between them. CDR3 in amino acids: CASSGAQDGYTF. CDR3 nucleotide sequence: TGTGCCAGCTCAGGTGCACAGGATGGCTACACCTTC. The variable domain in full, with the rest retrieved from reference TRBV18 and TRBJ1-2, is NAGVMQNPRHLVRRRGQEARLRCSPMKGHSHVYWYRQLPEEGLKFMVYLQKENIIDESGMPKERFSAEFPKEGPSILRIQQVVRGDSAAYFCASSGAQDGYTFGSGTRLTVV.

V and J are TRBV27 and TRBJ2-1; 12 nucleotides agree with TRBD2. This CDR3 is built from 15 residues. With 4 bases clipped from V and 4 bases from J, the junction kept 2 bases outside the gene matches. Germline CDR1 is MNHEY and CDR2 is SMNVEV (reference sequence). CDR3: CASSWTSGEYNEQFF. In DNA form, the CDR3 reads TGTGCCAGCAGTTGGACTAGCGGGGAGTACAATGAGCAGTTCTTC.

This clone turned up a few times. The chain couples TRBV4-1 to TRBJ1-4; D is unresolved. Trimming took off 4 bases at V and 4 bases at J, with 19 bases between the two ends. Germline V gene sequence: CDR1 MGHRA, CDR2 YSYEKL. The CDR3 has 17 amino acids. The DNA of the CDR3 is TGCGCCAGCAGCCCCGACCCCCCTAAGACAATTAATGAAAAACTGTTTTTT. It is translated as CASSPDPPKTINEKLFF.

V usage is TRBV30 and J usage is TRBJ1-4; unclear D gene. Germline V lookup: CDR1 GTSNPN, CDR2 SVGIG (reference sequence). Trimming left V 0 bases short and J 5 bases short, with 4 bases between. The CDR3 sequence is 12 residues long. The DNA for the CDR3 is TGTGCCTGGAGTGTCCGGAATGAAAAACTGTTTTTT. Amino acids: CAWSVRNEKLFF. Full variable domain (outside the CDR3, taken from reference TRBV30 and TRBJ1-4): SQTIHQWPATLVQPVGSPLSLECTVEGTSNPNLYWYRQAAGRGLQLLFYSVGIGQISSEVPQNLSASRPQDRQFILSSKKLLLSDSGFYLCAWSVRNEKLFFGSGTQLSVL.

J is TRBJ2-7 and V is TRBV10-3; 9 bases match TRBD1. Germline-derived CDR1 and CDR2 are ENHRY and SYGVKD. V shed 5 bases, J shed 6 bases, and the junction held 8 bases outside the gene matches. The CDR3 has 14 residues. The CDR3 loop is CAISPRQGEVEQYF. CDR3 in DNA: TGTGCCATCAGTCCGCGACAGGGGGAAGTCGAGCAGTACTTC.

This chain uses TRBV4-1 with TRBJ1-5; 8 nucleotides agree with TRBD1. The germline V gene encodes CDR1 MGHRA and CDR2 YSYEKL. The CDR3 is made up of 16 amino acids. The V segment lost 2 bases and the J segment 2 bases; nucleotides outside the gene matches: 5. CDR3 in amino acids: CASSQTGGSGNQPQHF. For the CDR3, the DNA is TGCGCCAGCAGCCAAACAGGGGGTTCGGGCAATCAGCCCCAGCATTTT.

The sample holds a few counts of this clone. The V and J genes are TRBV5-1 and TRBJ1-1; D is uncertain. CDR3 length: 13 residues. CDR1 SGHRS and CDR2 YFSETQ come from the germline V gene. With 5 bases removed from V and 3 bases from J, the gap between germline ends came to 11 bases. The DNA of the CDR3 is TGCGCCAGCAGAATCAGCCGGGACACTGAAGCTTTCTTT. It translates to CASRISRDTEAFF.

The chain couples TRBV28 to TRBJ1-2; possible D gene TRBD1, 6 bases. Trimming took off 3 bases at V and 4 bases at J, with 15 bases between the two ends. The length of the CDR3 is 15 residues. Germline V CDR1 and CDR2: MDHEN, SYDVKM. CDR3 sequence: CASSLNGQRGYGYTF. The CDR3 DNA reads as TGTGCCAGCAGTTTGAACGGACAGCGCGGCTATGGCTACACCTTC.

This chain joins TRBV29-1 and TRBJ1-3, with 12 bases aligning to TRBD1. V was clipped by 5 bases and J by 0 bases; unmatched bases: 14. The germline V gene encodes CDR1 SQVTM and CDR2 ANQGSEA. The CDR3 loop spans 19 amino acids. The CDR3 DNA reads as TGCAGCGTTTCCATGACTGGGACAGGGGGCTACGACTCTGGAAACACCATATATTTT. It specifies CSVSMTGTGGYDSGNTIYF.

There are a few counts of this clone. This chain uses TRBV4-2 with TRBJ2-4; tentative D call: TRBD1 (5 bases). This CDR3 has 17 residues. Germline assignment: CDR1 LGHNA and CDR2 YNFKEQ. With 0 bases removed from V and 0 bases from J, the gap between germline ends came to 12 bases. CDR3 region: CASSQDVGVQAKNIQYF. The CDR3 bases are TGTGCCAGCAGCCAAGACGTAGGGGTCCAAGCCAAAAACATTCAGTACTTC.

V gene TRBV7-9 combines with J gene TRBJ2-7, with 7 nucleotides matching TRBD1. V gave up 5 bases and J gave up 0 bases; unmatched junction bases: 7. Germline CDR1 SEHNR, CDR2 FQNEAQ (reference sequence). CDR3 length: 15 residues. The CDR3 region has the DNA TGTGCCAGCAGCCTGCGAGGGGACAGCTCCTACGAGCAGTACTTC. Its translation is CASSLRGDSSYEQYF. The full variable domain, in which reference TRBV7-9 and TRBJ2-7 provide the parts outside the CDR3, is DTGVSQNPRHKITKRGQNVTFRCDPISEHNRLYWYRQTLGQGPEFLTYFQNEAQLEKSRLLSDRFSAERPKGSFSTLEIQRTEQGDSAMYLCASSLRGDSSYEQYFGPGTRLTVT.

The chain combines TRBV18 with TRBJ2-2, with D unresolved. CDR1 is KGHSH, CDR2 LQKENI, per germline. This CDR3 region has 14 residues. V lost 0 bases to trimming and J lost 4 bases, with 6 bases between them. The CDR3 region is CASSPPSITGELFF. DNA of the CDR3: TGTGCCAGCTCACCACCGAGTATCACCGGGGAGCTGTTTTTT.

This CDR3 reads CASIRDSTPDTQYF. CDR3 nucleotide sequence: TGTGCCAGCATTAGGGACAGTACCCCAGATACGCAGTATTTT. The rearrangement links TRBV6-1 to TRBJ2-3, with TRBD1 matching over 7 bases. Germline V CDR1 and CDR2: MNHNS, SASEGT. The CDR3 consists of 14 residues. Unmatched junction bases numbered 8, after V lost 7 bases and J lost 4 bases.

V and J are TRBV7-3 and TRBJ2-1, with a possible D match to TRBD2 (5 bases). CDR1 SGHTA and CDR2 FQGTGA come from the germline V gene. CDR3 length equals 12 residues. V lost 5 bases to trimming and J lost 7 bases, with 9 bases between them. The CDR3 sequence is CASSLTRNEQFF. The CDR3, as DNA: TGTGCCAGCAGCCTCACTAGGAATGAGCAGTTCTTC.

The chain is built from TRBV4-2 and TRBJ2-7; 12 bases line up with TRBD2. This CDR3 contains 15 residues. Germline trimming cut 6 bases from V and 3 bases from J; bases unmatched to any gene: 6. Looked up from germline, CDR1 is LGHNA and CDR2 is YNFKEQ. The CDR3: CASSYGLAGIYEQYF. The CDR3 nucleotides read TGTGCCAGCAGTTACGGACTAGCGGGAATCTACGAGCAGTACTTC.